The 10 T cell receptor beta chains given below trace back to one sample, sequenced in a study of OX40 agonist ivuxolimab in advanced cancers. The table came from immunoSEQ multiplex PCR; TCRdb's copy has only in-frame clones and leaves some out. The sample includes over 75,000 clones, around nine tenths of them seen just once. Specimen: CD4+ or CD8+ T cells sorted from blood, collected in a trial of the OX40 agonist ivuxolimab. The receptors derive from an adult with an advanced solid tumor such as melanoma, head and neck, liver or kidney cancer.

This rearrangement joins TRBV7-3 to TRBJ2-7; 11 nucleotides agree with TRBD2. The CDR3 is 13 amino acids. Germline loops: CDR1 SGHTA, CDR2 FQGTGA. The ends lost 8 bases at V and 2 bases at J; junction bases unmatched: 2. Written as DNA, the CDR3 is TGTGCCAGCCTAGCGGGAGGCCCCTACGAGCAGTACTTC. Translating gives CASLAGGPYEQYF.

The chain links TRBV6-5 to TRBJ1-3; TRBD1 matches at 8 bases. The CDR3 extends over 14 amino acids. Germline V gene data show CDR1 as MNHEY and CDR2 as SVGAGI. Germline trimming cut 5 bases from V and 2 bases from J; bases unmatched to any gene: 2. The CDR3 sequence is CASSRTGTGNTIYF. CDR3 DNA: TGTGCCAGCAGTCGGACAGGGACTGGAAACACCATATATTTT.

The gene calls are TRBV6-5 and TRBJ1-4; perhaps TRBD1 as D (5 bases). Germline V gene lookup returns CDR1 MNHEY and CDR2 SVGAGI. CDR3 length equals 15 residues. V lost 0 bases and J 6 bases, leaving 11 bases between the germline ends. Here the CDR3 reads CASSYSGAVDEKLFF. DNA for the CDR3: TGTGCCAGCAGTTACTCAGGGGCTGTCGATGAAAAACTGTTTTTT.

This rearrangement joins TRBV18 to TRBJ2-5; TRBD1 is a possible D gene (6 bases). The length of the CDR3 is 20 residues. Germline V gene sequence: CDR1 KGHSH, CDR2 LQKENI. Trimming stripped 1 base from V and 6 bases from J, with 30 bases between. The CDR3 sequence is CASSPLSGSPGQLGAKTQYF. In DNA, the CDR3 is TGTGCCAGCTCACCACTTTCGGGCTCCCCCGGACAGTTAGGTGCGAAGACCCAGTACTTC.

This chain connects TRBV7-2 to TRBJ2-2, with a tentative D call TRBD1 (5 bases). Deletions cut 10 bases from V and 5 bases from J, with 14 bases between. Germline loops: CDR1 SGHTA, CDR2 FQGNSA. The CDR3 is 13 amino acids. CDR3 nucleotide sequence: TGTGCCACCCGGACAATGAATACCGGGGAGCTGTTTTTT. Its protein product is CATRTMNTGELFF.

The genes are TRBV28 and TRBJ1-4; 11 positions match TRBD1. This CDR3 has 16 amino acids. V dropped 3 bases and J dropped 7; count of bases not matched to a gene: 7. Germline CDR1 MDHEN, CDR2 SYDVKM. CDR3: CASSLGQGVSREKLFF. In DNA form, the CDR3 reads TGTGCCAGCAGTTTGGGACAGGGGGTATCGCGTGAAAAACTGTTTTTT.

This chain uses TRBV30 with TRBJ1-2; 8 bases fit TRBD1. From germline, CDR1 is GTSNPN and CDR2 SVGIG (reference sequence). The CDR3 sequence is 13 residues long. J lost 5 bases, V lost 2 bases, and 4 bases had no gene match. The CDR3 DNA follows: TGTGCCTGGAGTCTCGGACAGGGTTATGGCTACACCTTC. Translating it yields CAWSLGQGYGYTF.

The chain carries TRBV30 and TRBJ2-1; tentatively, D is TRBD1 or TRBD2 (5 bases each). Looked up from germline, CDR1 is GTSNPN and CDR2 is SVGIG (reference sequence). This CDR3 is 14 amino acids long. This chain's CDR3 is CAGHLSRGRNEQFF. CDR3 sequence (DNA): TGTGCTGGCCACCTCTCAAGGGGACGGAATGAGCAGTTCTTC.

This chain connects TRBV27 to TRBJ1-5; the match to TRBD1 covers 9 bases. This CDR3 is 14 amino acids long. Trimming removed 6 bases from V and 7 bases from J; junction bases left unmatched: 7. Germline assignment: CDR1 MNHEY and CDR2 SMNVEV (reference sequence). The CDR3 reads CASSITGGRQPQHF. The CDR3 region has the DNA TGTGCCAGCAGCATTACAGGGGGCAGACAGCCCCAGCATTTT.

This chain links TRBV28 with TRBJ2-3; TRBD1 might be the D (5 bases). The CDR3 runs to 14 residues. The V gene's germline CDR1 is MDHEN and CDR2 SYDVKM. V was shortened by 5 bases and J by 5 bases, with 14 bases between the two germline ends. The CDR3 sequence: CASSQQGIRDTQYF. In DNA, the CDR3 is TGTGCCAGCAGTCAGCAGGGTATCCGAGATACGCAGTATTTT.